These 31 T cell receptor beta chains originate from one sample sequenced in a study of blood T cell repertoires in COVID-19. Profiled with immunoSEQ multiplex PCR; TCRdb holds only in-frame clones, not every one. The table records a few hundred thousand clones, around 90% of them present only once. The material sequenced was peripheral blood. These receptors all stem from a woman between 35 and 50 years old with COVID-19, enrolled during active disease.

This clone showed up just once. V and J are TRBV28 and TRBJ2-3; D might be TRBD2 (6 bases). Deletions cut 7 bases from V and 2 bases from J, with 19 bases between. The CDR3 totals 16 residues. CDR1 is MDHEN and CDR2 is SYDVKM in the germline V gene. The CDR3: CASTLLYRGNTDTQYF. The CDR3 region has the DNA TGTGCCAGCACCCTGCTCTATCGGGGGAACACAGATACGCAGTATTTT.

V is TRBV3-1 (or the pseudogene TRBV3-2) and J is TRBJ2-4; TRBD1 agrees at 11 bases. The CDR3 contains 14 residues. CDR1 is LGHDT, CDR2 YNNKEL, per germline (reference sequence). V lost 5 bases, J lost 8 bases, and 5 bases stayed unmatched. For the CDR3, the DNA is TGTGCCAGCAGCACCGGACAGGGGGCGGACATTCAGTACTTC. Translated, it gives CASSTGQGADIQYF.

The rearrangement uses TRBV18 and TRBJ1-5; TRBD1 agrees at 8 bases. CDR3 length equals 15 residues. Germline assignment: CDR1 KGHSH and CDR2 LQKENI. V shed 2 bases, J shed 3 bases, and the junction held 3 bases outside the gene matches. The CDR3 sequence is CASSPGQGINQPQHF. CDR3 nucleotides: TGTGCCAGCTCACCAGGACAGGGTATCAATCAGCCCCAGCATTTT.

The chain couples TRBV6-5 to TRBJ1-3; D remains ambiguous. Germline CDR1 MNHEY, CDR2 SVGAGI. The V gene lost 3 bases and the J gene lost 8 bases, with 14 bases spanning the gap. This CDR3 comprises 14 residues. The CDR3 DNA is TGTGCCAGCAGTTATATCAGCGGGGTAGACACCATATATTTT. Residues: CASSYISGVDTIYF.

V is TRBV5-6 and J is TRBJ1-2; 8 bases line up with TRBD1. Germline CDR1 is SGHDT and CDR2 is YYEEEE. Trimming at V came to 5 bases and at J to 3 bases, leaving 9 bases not matched to a gene. The CDR3 has 15 residues. CDR3 DNA sequence: TGTGCCAGCAGTCAGTCTTTGGACAGGGACTATGGCTACACCTTC. This translates into CASSQSLDRDYGYTF.

The rearrangement joins TRBV13 to TRBJ1-2, with TRBD1 as a possible D gene (6 bases). The germline V gene has CDR1 PRHDT and CDR2 FYEKMQ (reference sequence). The CDR3 sequence is 13 residues long. V was shortened by 11 bases and J by 1 base, with 14 bases between the two germline ends. As DNA, the CDR3 is TGTGCCTGTGGACAGAACGGTAACTATGGCTACACCTTC. Translating gives CACGQNGNYGYTF.

The genes are TRBV2 and TRBJ1-2; D is unclear. Germline V CDR1 and CDR2: SNHLY, FYNNEI. The V end lost 3 bases, the J end lost 3 bases, and 11 bases lay between the germline ends. The CDR3 is 14 amino acids. CDR3 coding DNA: TGTGCCAGCAGTGATCAGGTGCCCCACTATGGCTACACCTTC. It encodes CASSDQVPHYGYTF.

This clone showed up just once. This chain connects TRBV5-8 to TRBJ1-4, with TRBD1 identical over 8 bases. In germline, CDR1 is SGHTS, CDR2 YDEGEE. There are 15 residues in the CDR3. V trimming: 3 bases; J trimming: 8 bases; junction bases outside the gene matches: 9. The CDR3 reads CASSSGQGSREKLFF. The CDR3 region has the DNA TGTGCCAGCAGCTCCGGACAGGGAAGTAGGGAAAAACTGTTTTTT.

This clone was seen once. The gene calls are TRBV2 and TRBJ2-7; unclear D gene. The CDR3 is made up of 14 amino acids. Between the trimmed V and J ends, which lost 8 bases and 0 bases, there was a span of 14 bases. Germline CDR1 reads SNHLY; CDR2 reads FYNNEI. CDR3 DNA: TGTGCCAGCGTGAGGATTTTGGGCTCCTACGAGCAGTACTTC. Translated: CASVRILGSYEQYF. Together with reference TRBV2 and TRBJ2-7, the CDR3 gives the full variable domain: EPEVTQTPSHQVTQMGQEVILRCVPISNHLYFYWYRQILGQKVEFLVSFYNNEISEKSEIFDDQFSVERPDGSNFTLKIRSTKLEDSAMYFCASVRILGSYEQYFGPGTRLTVT.

The chain links TRBV4-2 to TRBJ1-4; D is undetermined. The CDR3 is 14 residues long. The V end lost 1 base, the J end lost 3 bases, and 6 bases lay between the germline ends. Germline V gives CDR1 LGHNA, CDR2 YNFKEQ. CDR3 DNA: TGTGCCAGCAGCCAAGGTCGGGCTAATGAAAAACTGTTTTTT. Protein product: CASSQGRANEKLFF.

The chain recombines TRBV5-6 with TRBJ1-2; D might be TRBD1 (5 bases). Germline V CDR1 and CDR2: SGHDT, YYEEEE. Deletions cut 3 bases from V and 4 bases from J, with 13 bases between. This CDR3 is 14 amino acids long. CDR3 sequence (DNA): TGTGCCAGCAGCTCCGGTAGGGGAGGCTATGGCTACACCTTC. Translating it yields CASSSGRGGYGYTF.

The chain recombines TRBV7-9 with TRBJ1-3, with D uncertain. Trimming took 3 bases from V and 0 from J, leaving 18 bases between them. CDR1 and CDR2 (germline): SEHNR, FQNEAQ (reference sequence). The CDR3 runs to 18 residues. The CDR3 sequence is CASSFLDRSPHSGNTIYF. For the CDR3, the DNA is TGTGCCAGCAGCTTTCTAGACCGATCTCCGCACTCTGGAAACACCATATATTTT.

CDR3 sequence (DNA): TGCGCCAGCAGCCAGGCCAGGACAGGGGGCGTCCTCTATGGCTACACCTTC. This translates into CASSQARTGGVLYGYTF. This rearrangement joins TRBV4-3 to TRBJ1-2; 11 bases align to TRBD1. After removal of 3 bases from V and 4 bases from J, the junction contained 10 bases not matched to a gene. The CDR3 totals 17 residues. The V gene's germline CDR1 is LGHNA and CDR2 YSLEER.

This rearrangement joins TRBV7-9 to TRBJ2-7; TRBD1 might be the D (6 bases). The germline V and J ends were trimmed by 5 bases and 2 bases, with 7 bases remaining between them. Germline CDR1 SEHNR, CDR2 FQNEAQ (reference sequence). The CDR3 extends over 12 amino acids. This chain's CDR3 is CASSRQAYEQYF. The CDR3 DNA reads TGTGCCAGCAGCAGACAGGCCTACGAGCAGTACTTC.

The chain uses TRBV28 and TRBJ2-7; perhaps TRBD1 as D (6 bases). The germline V gene has CDR1 MDHEN and CDR2 SYDVKM. V lost 7 bases, J lost 2 bases, and 9 bases lay in between. This CDR3 comprises 12 residues. The DNA of the CDR3 is TGTGCCAGCATTGGACAGCCCTACGAGCAGTACTTC. Encoded protein: CASIGQPYEQYF. The entire variable domain, with the rest obtained from reference TRBV28 and TRBJ2-7, is as follows: DVKVTQSSRYLVKRTGEKVFLECVQDMDHENMFWYRQDPGLGLRLIYFSYDVKMKEKGDIPEGYSVSREKKERFSLILESASTNQTSMYLCASIGQPYEQYFGPGTRLTVT.

The chain recombines TRBV4-1 with TRBJ2-7; the D gene is possibly TRBD2 (5 bases). From germline, CDR1 is MGHRA and CDR2 YSYEKL. The CDR3 has 16 residues. Trimming took 4 bases from V and 7 from J, leaving 23 bases between them. CDR3 nucleotides: TGCGCCAGCAGCCCTACGGGTCCAGGCGTTCCGGGGGAGCAGTACTTC. This translates into CASSPTGPGVPGEQYF.

The chain is built from TRBV14 and TRBJ2-7, with a tentative D call TRBD2 (5 bases). CDR1 and CDR2 from the germline V gene are SGHDN and FVKESK. The CDR3 is made up of 12 amino acids. V lost 4 bases to trimming and J lost 6 bases, with 10 bases between them. The CDR3 spells CASSRERSEQYF. The CDR3 DNA reads as TGTGCCAGCAGCCGGGAGAGGTCCGAGCAGTACTTC.

The rearrangement links TRBV5-1 to TRBJ1-4; D perhaps matches TRBD1 (6 bases). The CDR3 is 15 residues long. V was trimmed by 3 bases and J by 8 bases, leaving 17 bases between them. Germline V gene lookup returns CDR1 SGHRS and CDR2 YFSETQ. In DNA form, the CDR3 reads TGCGCCAGCAGCTCCTGGACAGCCTCCGGCGAAAAACTGTTTTTT. This translates into CASSSWTASGEKLFF.

The chain has TRBV28 and TRBJ1-2; 8 positions agree with TRBD1. The length of the CDR3 is 14 residues. Per germline, CDR1 MDHEN and CDR2 SYDVKM. Trimming cost V 3 bases and J 3 bases; bases outside gene matches: 3. The CDR3 spells CASSFQGAHYGYTF. In DNA form, the CDR3 reads TGTGCCAGCAGTTTCCAGGGGGCTCACTATGGCTACACCTTC.

This clone was recorded once. The genes are TRBV6-5 and TRBJ2-1, with a tentative D call TRBD2 (7 bases). The CDR3 sequence is 13 residues long. Germline V lookup: CDR1 MNHEY, CDR2 SVGAGI. V dropped 5 bases and J dropped 9 bases, with 14 bases sitting between them. Written as DNA, the CDR3 is TGTGCCAGCAGTCCAAAAGGGGGGGGTGAGCAGTTCTTC. Protein: CASSPKGGGEQFF.

The chain recombines TRBV7-2 with TRBJ1-2; tentatively, D is TRBD1 (5 bases). The CDR3 is 13 residues long. V was cut by 3 bases and J by 5 bases, with 10 bases left in between. Germline V lookup: CDR1 SGHTA, CDR2 FQGNSA. Here the CDR3 reads CASSLVGGYGYTF. The CDR3 DNA follows: TGTGCCAGCAGCTTGGTTGGGGGGTATGGCTACACCTTC.

The chain is built from TRBV4-1 and TRBJ2-7; D is perhaps TRBD1 (7 bases). The CDR3 is 15 residues long. Trimming removed 3 bases at V and 3 bases at J, with 15 bases between. The V gene's germline CDR1 is MGHRA and CDR2 YSYEKL. CDR3 bases: TGCGCCAGCAGCCAGGTTAGCGGACAGGTCTACGAGCAGTACTTC. Protein product: CASSQVSGQVYEQYF.

V is TRBV7-2 and J is TRBJ1-3; 8 nucleotides match TRBD1. Trimming removed 6 bases from V and 2 bases from J; junction bases left unmatched: 6. From germline, CDR1 is SGHTA and CDR2 FQGNSA. This CDR3 is built from 15 residues. The CDR3 region is CASRPRTGTGNTIYF. DNA of the CDR3: TGTGCCAGCAGACCCCGGACAGGGACTGGAAACACCATATATTTT.

The chain uses TRBV6-2 or TRBV6-3 and TRBJ2-3, with TRBD2 matching 8 bases. Trimming cost V 4 bases and J 0 bases; bases outside gene matches: 3. This CDR3 contains 15 residues. CDR1 is MNHEY, CDR2 SVGEGT, per germline. Written as DNA, the CDR3 is TGTGCCAGCAGTTTTAGCGGGGCTAGCACAGATACGCAGTATTTT. Translation: CASSFSGASTDTQYF.

This CDR3 is CATSQGAEDTQYF. The DNA of the CDR3 is TGTGCCACCTCACAGGGGGCGGAAGATACGCAGTATTTT. This chain uses TRBV5-4 with TRBJ2-3; 9 positions match TRBD1. This CDR3 is built from 13 residues. Germline V gene data show CDR1 as SGHNT and CDR2 as YYREEE (reference sequence). The V segment lost 9 bases and the J segment 5 bases; nucleotides outside the gene matches: 7. The full variable domain, in which reference TRBV5-4 and TRBJ2-3 provide the parts outside the CDR3, is ETGVTQSPTHLIKTRGQQVTLRCSSQSGHNTVSWYQQALGQGPQFIFQYYREEENGRGNFPPRFSGLQFPNYSSELNVNALELDDSALYLCATSQGAEDTQYFGPGTRLTVL.

The chain employs TRBV29-1 and TRBJ2-1; TRBD1 aligns across 8 bases. CDR1 SQVTM and CDR2 ANQGSEA come from the germline V gene. This CDR3 comprises 13 residues. The V and J ends lost 6 bases and 7 bases, in that order; junction bases with no gene match: 8. This CDR3 is CSVDREAINEQFF. CDR3 nucleotides: TGCAGCGTGGACAGGGAGGCTATTAATGAGCAGTTCTTC.

This chain connects TRBV10-3 to TRBJ1-5; 7 bases are shared with TRBD1. CDR3 length: 14 amino acids. The germline V gene has CDR1 ENHRY and CDR2 SYGVKD. V was clipped by 6 bases and J by 7 bases; unmatched bases: 9. The CDR3 loop reads CAISVDRADQPQHF. The CDR3 DNA sequence: TGTGCCATCAGCGTCGACAGGGCGGACCAGCCCCAGCATTTT.

The genes are TRBV27 and TRBJ1-3; possible D gene TRBD1, 5 bases. The CDR3 sequence is 13 residues long. V was shortened by 8 bases and J by 0 bases, with 8 bases between the two germline ends. Germline CDR1 is MNHEY and CDR2 is SMNVEV (reference sequence). This chain's CDR3 is CASRQHSGNTIYF. In DNA, the CDR3 is TGTGCCAGCCGACAGCACTCTGGAAACACCATATATTTT.

The V call is TRBV6-6, the J call TRBJ2-3, with a tentative D call TRBD1 (8 bases). This CDR3 is 17 amino acids long. Trimming took 5 bases from V and 4 from J, leaving 22 bases between them. CDR1 and CDR2 (germline): MNHNY, SVGAGI (reference sequence). CDR3 nucleotide sequence: TGTGCCAGCAGTCCCTGGACAGGGAGGGCCTCCGCAGATACGCAGTATTTT. It encodes CASSPWTGRASADTQYF.

This chain connects TRBV30 to TRBJ1-5; possibly TRBD1 for D (5 bases). Germline V gene data show CDR1 as GTSNPN and CDR2 as SVGIG (reference sequence). Between the trimmed V and J ends, which lost 1 base and 3 bases, there was a span of 7 bases. The CDR3 length is 13 residues. The CDR3 loop reads CAWSGGDNQPQHF. CDR3 DNA: TGTGCCTGGAGTGGGGGGGACAATCAGCCCCAGCATTTT.

The rearrangement joins TRBV15 to TRBJ1-3; perhaps TRBD1 as D (6 bases). The V end was cut by 5 bases, the J end by 4 bases, with 21 bases between. Germline V gene data show CDR1 as LNHNV and CDR2 as YYDKDF (reference sequence). This CDR3 has 17 residues. The CDR3 is CATSRGGFRTAGNTIYF. The CDR3 DNA reads as TGTGCCACCAGCCGAGGGGGATTTAGGACAGCCGGAAACACCATATATTTT.